A selection of T cell receptor beta chains follows, all from one sample in a study of CD8 T cells in Susac syndrome. TCRdb re-called the immunoSEQ multiplex PCR reads through MiXCR, storing one row per CDR3 protein. The sample holds some 300,000 distinct CDR3 sequences, around 85% seen once. The sample taken for sequencing was CD8+ T cells from PBMCs. The receptor source for this set is a human donor with multiple sclerosis. Each CDR3 is given with its conserved first and last residue. The D gene is left open where the match is weak. The size entry is marked missing in some rows and otherwise reads once, few, many or a size class.

j_call	d_call	clone_size	v_call	cdr3_nt	cdr3_aa
TRBJ2-5	TRBD2	.	TRBV19	TGTGCCAGTGGGGGACTAGCTCAAGAGACCCAGTACTTC	CASGGLAQETQYF
TRBJ1-5	.	.	TRBV27	TGTGCCAGCAGTGCGGGACGTTGGAATCAGCCCCAGCATTTT	CASSAGRWNQPQHF
TRBJ2-1	TRBD1	once	TRBV7-9	TGTGCCAGCAGCTCGAGACAGGGGACTTACAATGAGCAGTTCTTC	CASSSRQGTYNEQFF
TRBJ2-7	.	.	TRBV21-1	TGTGCCAGCAGCTCATACATGCAGTACTTC	CASSSYMQYF
TRBJ2-1	.	once	TRBV28	TGTGCCAGCAGTTTCTCCGGCTCCCGTGAGCAGTTCTTC	CASSFSGSREQFF
TRBJ2-5	.	.	TRBV3-1	TGTGCCAGCAGCCTGCCTCTCGGACAATTCGGACCGGGCCAGTACTTC	CASSLPLGQFGPGQYF
TRBJ1-1	.	.	TRBV27	TGTGCCAGCAGAATCGGGAGGTTGGGTGAAGCTTTCTTT	CASRIGRLGEAFF
TRBJ2-7	.	.	TRBV2	TGTGCCAGCAGTGGGGGAGGGGGCGACCCCTACGAGCAGTACTTC	CASSGGGGDPYEQYF
TRBJ1-5	TRBD1	.	TRBV27	TGTGCCAGCAGTTGGCAGGGGGCTAGCAATCAGCCCCAGCATTTT	CASSWQGASNQPQHF
TRBJ2-7	.	once	TRBV18	TGTGCCAGCTCACCACCGAGAGAGTCGGGCCTCTACGAGCAGTACTTC	CASSPPRESGLYEQYF
TRBJ1-5	.	.	TRBV12-3/TRBV12-4	TGTGCCAGCAGTCCGTCTGATCTGGATCAGCCCCAGCATTTT	CASSPSDLDQPQHF
TRBJ2-1	.	.	TRBV6-2/TRBV6-3	TGTGCCAGCAGGGAGCCACAGGGAGGGTACAATGAGCAGTTCTTC	CASREPQGGYNEQFF
TRBJ2-3	TRBD2	.	TRBV5-6	TGTGCCAGCAGCTTGGAGGGACTAGCGGGATCTAGCACAGATACGCAGTATTTT	CASSLEGLAGSSTDTQYF
TRBJ2-5	TRBD2	.	TRBV13	TGTGCCAGCAGCCTCCTTGGACTAGCTGAAGAGACCCAGTACTTC	CASSLLGLAEETQYF
TRBJ2-7	.	once	TRBV9	TGTGCCAGCAGCGTAGCTCAAAGGGCCCGGGAGCAGTACTTC	CASSVAQRAREQYF
TRBJ1-5	.	.	TRBV27	TGTGCCAGCAGTTTAACACCTTGGGGCAATCAGCCCCAGCATTTT	CASSLTPWGNQPQHF
TRBJ2-3	TRBD1	once	TRBV6-2/TRBV6-3	TGTGCCAGCAGACCCACAGGGGACGCCACAGATACGCAGTATTTT	CASRPTGDATDTQYF
TRBJ2-3	TRBD2	.	TRBV19	TGTGCCAGTAGGCATGGCGGGACTAGCCAACCAGATACGCAGTATTTT	CASRHGGTSQPDTQYF
TRBJ2-3	TRBD2	.	TRBV20-1	TGCAGTGCCGCACCCCCAGTAGCGGGAGTATCAGATACGCAGTATTTT	CSAAPPVAGVSDTQYF
TRBJ2-1	.	.	TRBV20-1	TGCAGTGCTAGAGTTTTCGAGGGGACCTACAATGAGCAGTTCTTC	CSARVFEGTYNEQFF
TRBJ2-3	TRBD2	.	TRBV27	TGTGCCAGCAGTCCGACTAGCGGCCGCACAGATACGCAGTATTTT	CASSPTSGRTDTQYF
TRBJ2-7	TRBD1	.	TRBV10-2	TGCGCCAGCAGTGAGTCGCCGAGGGGACAGGGCTACGAGCAGTACTTC	CASSESPRGQGYEQYF
TRBJ2-1	.	.	TRBV15	TGTGCCACCAGCAGAGATGGGGCCAAGGGCGGAGATGAGCAGTTCTTC	CATSRDGAKGGDEQFF
TRBJ2-1	TRBD2	.	TRBV19	TGTGCCAGTAGTATAGTGGTCGGCGGGAGCATAGACTACAATGAGCAGTTCTTC	CASSIVVGGSIDYNEQFF
TRBJ2-3	.	.	TRBV27	TGTGCCAGCAGTTTAATTCCCACGGGAGCTATAGATACGCAGTATTTT	CASSLIPTGAIDTQYF
TRBJ1-5	TRBD1	.	TRBV27	TGTGCCAGCAGTTCCTCTCCGGGACAGGACCAACATTTT	CASSSSPGQDQHF
TRBJ1-1	TRBD1	.	TRBV7-9	TGTGCCAGCAGCTTGGGGGGGACAGATAACACTGAAGCTTTCTTT	CASSLGGTDNTEAFF
TRBJ1-1	.	.	TRBV7-2	TGTGCCAGCAGCTTAGGGAGGGCCTGGGAAGCTTTCTTT	CASSLGRAWEAFF
TRBJ1-2	.	.	TRBV3-1	TGTGCCAGCAGCCAGGGCCGGGGGGGGACCTTCGCGACCTGGCGGGACTATGGCTACACCTTC	CASSQGRGGTFATWRDYGYTF
TRBJ2-1	.	once	TRBV28	TGTGCCAGCAGAAACCCCGGGACTTGGGACAATGAGCAGTTCTTC	CASRNPGTWDNEQFF
TRBJ2-2	TRBD1	once	TRBV3-1	TGTGCCAGCAGCCAAGATCCTCGGGACAGGGGAACCGGGGAGCTGTTTTTT	CASSQDPRDRGTGELFF
TRBJ2-5	TRBD1	.	TRBV28	TGTGCCAGCAGCCCGGGGGGACAGGGGCCCCAAGAGACCCAGTACTTC	CASSPGGQGPQETQYF
TRBJ2-3	.	.	TRBV5-1	TGCGCCAGCCACTTCCGAACAGATACGCAGTATTTT	CASHFRTDTQYF
TRBJ1-4	TRBD1	once	TRBV20-1	TGCAGTGCTCGTGACAGGGTGAGGGATGAAAAACTGTTTTTT	CSARDRVRDEKLFF
TRBJ2-6	.	.	TRBV12-3/TRBV12-4	TGTGCCACCAAGGGGTCTGGGGCCAACGTCCTGACTTTC	CATKGSGANVLTF
TRBJ2-5	TRBD2	.	TRBV19	TGTGCCAGTAGTATCGGGGGGGGCGGCCAAGAGACCCAGTACTTC	CASSIGGGGQETQYF
TRBJ1-1	.	.	TRBV7-9	TGTGCCAGCAGCTTAGTAAAGACCCGAGGAACTGAAGCTTTCTTT	CASSLVKTRGTEAFF
TRBJ1-1	.	.	TRBV7-9	TGTGCCAGCAGCCGGATCCAGACTGAAGCTTTCTTT	CASSRIQTEAFF
TRBJ1-3	.	few	TRBV9	TGTGCCAGCAGCGAGAACTCTGGAAACACCATATATTTT	CASSENSGNTIYF
TRBJ2-5	.	.	TRBV27	TGTGCCAGCAGTTGGTTTGGGGCAGAGACCCAGTACTTC	CASSWFGAETQYF
TRBJ1-5	.	once	TRBV15	TGTGCCACCAGCAGTGACGGGAATAGCAATCAGCCCCAGCATTTT	CATSSDGNSNQPQHF
TRBJ2-1	.	.	TRBV10-1	TGCGCCAGCAGTGGCAGTAACAGGGCCGGCTACAATGAGCAGTTCTTC	CASSGSNRAGYNEQFF
TRBJ2-7	.	few	TRBV5-4	TGTGCCAGTACCGACGGCACCTACGAGCAGTACTTC	CASTDGTYEQYF
TRBJ2-2	TRBD1	once	TRBV28	TGTGCCAGCAGTTTGACTAGGACAGGGAAGGCCGGGGAGCTGTTTTTT	CASSLTRTGKAGELFF
TRBJ2-7	TRBD2	.	TRBV9	TGTGCCAGCAGCGTAGGCGAGACTAGCGTCTACGAGCAGTACTTC	CASSVGETSVYEQYF
TRBJ1-3	.	.	TRBV5-1	TGCGCCAGCAGCTTGGGTCCGGGGAACACCATATATTTT	CASSLGPGNTIYF
TRBJ2-7	TRBD1	.	TRBV15	TGTGCCACCAGCGGACAGGGTGAGGCCCTCGACGAGCAGTACTTC	CATSGQGEALDEQYF
TRBJ2-7	TRBD2	.	TRBV7-9	TGTGCCAGCAGCCACGGACTAGCGGGAGCCCACGAGCAGTACTTC	CASSHGLAGAHEQYF